The source of this TCR beta chain is a study of cytomegalovirus exposure and HLA in healthy donors (dated by TCRdb to 2017 to 2019). Describing the broader study: According to an earlier analysis of 550 to 700 of the donors, about 179 million T cells yielded over 100 million unique TCR beta sequences and 250 to 350 Gb of sequence data. Approximately 300 gigabases of sequencing data and roughly 81 million unique TCR sequences made up an early release that covered about 640 HLA-typed donors. Among the roughly 370 genotyped donors, about 83% belonged to the genetic ancestry cluster associated with self-reported Caucasian donors. The study aimed to test whether signatures of past pathogen exposure could be identified by cataloging public T cell receptors. The study used immunosequencing to profile the T cell repertoires of 600 to 850 subjects and linked those repertoires to cytomegalovirus serostatus. Along with the approximately 700-subject first cohort, a separate validation cohort of over a hundred different subjects was used. High-throughput TCR immunosequencing, statistical association of individual TCRs with disease status, and machine learning were combined to predict cytomegalovirus infection status. To study patterns of TCR occurrence, a later analysis re-analyzed previously published TCR beta repertoires from 600 to 750 donors and added high-resolution HLA genotyping. The later analysis used no new phenotypic data to find candidate immune exposures, relying instead on TCR beta sequences and their occurrence across donors. In an earlier analysis of 500 to 650 of the donors, high-throughput TCR beta sequencing was used to judge whether each TCR beta V gene segment behaved as functional or pseudogenic. Donor age, sex, ethnicity and CMV serostatus were collected together with the repertoire data. A later genetic analysis used genome-wide SNP genotypes for about 60% of the roughly 670 donors, treating that subset as a discovery cohort. All discovery cohort repertoires had been generated using a single sequencing platform. HLA typing covered class I and class II loci at four-digit resolution. The number of donors typed differed by locus, with roughly 629-640 for A, B, C, DRB1 and DQB1, roughly 520 for DQA1, approximately 570 for DPA1, and some 450 for DPB1. Four to six DR-DQ haplotypes were handled as single units for association and clustering, since linkage in the cohort was strong. Across some 400 genotyped donors of the cohort, an average of about 220,000 unique TCR beta nucleotide sequences per donor were sequenced, and 15% to 20% of those sequences were non-productive.

What the study reported, not specific to this receptor: In vitro tests confirmed that a few of the cytomegalovirus-associated TCR beta chains recognize cytomegalovirus antigens. The study gave a list of under 200 TCR beta chains associated with cytomegalovirus. Because HLA typing was missing for some donors at each locus, association tests included only the typed subset. In a later analysis, the rate of TCR association differed among HLA loci, with DRB1 alleles having the most associated TCRs and HLA-C alleles having the fewest. An association between a missense DCLRE1C variant and V-gene and J-gene trimming of TCR beta chains was found in a later genetic analysis and replicated in an independent cohort. In a later analysis, several top co-occurrence clusters were reported to appear linked to parvovirus B19, influenza, CMV and Epstein-Barr virus. Most TCR sequences were seen in very few donors, while some public TCRs were found in many individuals. Cytomegalovirus status was reported to be diagnosed by the classifier with high specificity and sensitivity in both the original and validation cohorts. Immune exposure information for the cohort was limited to CMV serostatus. Because counts were too low, 15 to 20 rarely observed V segments, including chromosome 9 orphons, were excluded from the earlier analysis of around 640 of the donors. A further reported finding was that TCR beta sequences accurately predicted the HLA-A and HLA-B alleles for most subjects in the first cohort. The presence/absence analyses assumed that sequencing depth was roughly uniform across donors, and that assumption may not be true. Correlated functional status among segregating V segments might reflect linkage disequilibrium, but an unknown experimental factor could not be ruled out. It was suggested by the authors that the approach could potentially be generalized to other disease states and immunological phenotypes. Compared with equally common non-associated chains, HLA-associated TCR beta chains in a later analysis were more clonally expanded and had lower generation probabilities. This cohort had only TCR beta chains sequenced, and the lack of alpha or paired-chain data limited which features could be detected. A later analysis associated 16,951 TCR beta sequences with specific HLA alleles at a false discovery rate of 0.05. Some IMGT-functional V segments, including TRBV6-2 and TRBV6-3, could not be told apart with the 87-base-pair reads, so those segments were excluded. Most CMV-associated TCR beta chains appeared to be HLA-restricted in a later analysis, and the HLA associations seemed to be driven largely by CMV exposure. Assigning TCR associations to individual alleles was difficult when HLA alleles, especially DR and DQ, strongly co-occurred. In an earlier analysis of some 540 of the donors, most TCR beta V segments appeared in productive rearrangements about 90% or about 30% of the time, broadly matching IMGT annotations. A cluster of highly shared sequence variants was judged likely to represent a technical artifact of the sequencing pipeline. A later genetic analysis reported fewer N-insertions in productive TCRs among donors in an Asian-associated ancestry cluster than the roughly 700-donor mean.

V was cut back by 2 bases and J by 5 bases, leaving a gap of 7 bases between them. The CDR3, cysteine through phenylalanine, is 12 amino acids long. The read is trimmed to its CDR3 DNA, 36 bases read in frame from base 1. The germline V gene (reference sequence) provides CDR1 SGHNT and CDR2 YYREEE. In total, over 600 healthy bone marrow donors made up the cohort. At the time of sampling, all cohort members were nominally healthy, though unrecorded immune exposures were likely present. The donor was CMV seropositive and belonged to the group of about 290 seropositive cohort members. A peripheral blood sample was collected from each donor, and TCR beta sequencing was performed on peripheral blood mononuclear cells. Genomic DNA extraction from the blood cell samples was performed with the Qiagen DNeasy Blood Extraction Kit. Library preparation employed the immunoSEQ multiplex PCR assay. The multiplex PCR relied on a mix of 60 forward primers for TCR Vbeta segments and 13 reverse primers for TCR Jbeta segments. Amplification of the CDR3 region of rearranged TCR beta genes was performed with a multiplex PCR assay on genomic DNA. The Illumina HiSeq System was used to sequence the amplified TCR beta libraries as 87-base-pair reads. On the authors' methods: In a later analysis, some 80 million unique TCR beta chains were counted across the roughly 610 repertoires, and roughly 10 million of these chains were shared by at least two donors. Raw reads were error-corrected and collapsed into unique sequences with a nearest-neighbor algorithm that merged closely related sequences to remove PCR and sequencing errors. CDR3 sequences were aligned to IMGT reference sequences to assign V, D and J gene segments. Each retained sequence needed at least a six-nucleotide match to both a V gene segment and a J gene segment. A rearrangement counted as productive if the CDR3 had no stop codons and remained in frame with V and J, and every other rearrangement counted as non-productive. CDR3 was defined by IMGT convention, running from the second conserved V-encoded cysteine to the conserved J-encoded phenylalanine. Sequences without an unambiguous match to a single V gene segment were excluded from the earlier analysis of 500 to 700 of the donors. An earlier analysis of 500 to 600 of the donors classified V segments as functional when productive rearrangements were above 56.7% and as segregating when the standard deviation between donors was above 5%. To diagnose cytomegalovirus status from the catalog of TCR beta chain sequences, a statistical classification framework was built. A later analysis assigned V and J genes by comparing TCR nucleotide sequences with IMGT/GENE-DB human TR gene sequences. In a later analysis, CDR3 sequences and most-parsimonious VDJ recombination scenarios were assigned using the TCRdist pipeline. In a later analysis, each TCR beta chain was defined by its CDR3 amino acid sequence together with its V-gene family, and reads lacking a unique V-gene family were excluded. As a way to deal with suspected cross-contamination and a sequencing artifact, a later analysis dropped 450 to 600 nucleotide sequences that were highly shared and had low generation probability. A later analysis calculated a clonal expansion index for each public chain from normalized within-repertoire ranks of inferred template counts. A later analysis computed generation probabilities with a VDJ recombination model fitted to out-of-frame rearrangements, and checked the results against IGoR. In a later analysis, TCR-TCR, TCR-HLA and TCR-CMV co-occurrence was scored with hypergeometric tests, and a repertoire-size bias correction was applied to TCR pairs. False discovery rates were estimated in a later analysis by permuting HLA or CMV assignments 20 times. A later analysis grouped co-occurring TCRs with DBSCAN, adding TCRdist sequence similarity when clustering within HLA-allele-positive subsets. Co-occurrence clustering excluded repertoires with fewer than 30,000 or more than 120,000 public chains, plus five with anomalous nucleotide sharing. Here the immuneACCESS table is served through TCRdb, limited to in-frame sequences with V and J called. Missing clones are a known gap in these copies; in checked studies unresolved V genes cover under half, and the rest lacks a known reason. V and J calls and clone size come straight from that table; D and trimming were deduced from the DNA. The sample has 45,000 to 65,000 clones on record. The top ten hold approximately 13% of the sample.

Concerning this clone itself: The clone's antigen remains unknown.

This chain is built from TRBV5-4 and TRBJ1-1; TRBD1 is possibly the D segment (5 matching bases). The sample was PBMCs. This receptor was obtained from a young man in good health and CMV-seropositive. The sequence in DNA is TGTGCCAGCAGCTTTGACAGTACTGAAGCTTTCTTT. It codes for CASSFDSTEAFF.